This TCR beta chain was retrieved from a study of technical replicates of blood from a handful of donors. Sequencing used immunoSEQ multiplex PCR; TCRdb keeps in-frame clones, though not all of them. The sample records about 84,000 clones, 97% being singletons. Per germline, CDR1 SEHNR and CDR2 FQNEAQ (reference sequence). This CDR3 region has 14 residues. V gave up 4 bases and J gave up 5 bases, with 14 bases separating them. The sample comprised T cells isolated from PBMCs. The clonotype originates from a human donor in good health. This chain links TRBV7-9 with TRBJ1-1, with D possibly matching TRBD1 (6 bases). The CDR3 is CASSYDTGFTEAFF. The CDR3 DNA reads TGTGCCAGCAGCTACGACACAGGGTTTACTGAAGCTTTCTTT.